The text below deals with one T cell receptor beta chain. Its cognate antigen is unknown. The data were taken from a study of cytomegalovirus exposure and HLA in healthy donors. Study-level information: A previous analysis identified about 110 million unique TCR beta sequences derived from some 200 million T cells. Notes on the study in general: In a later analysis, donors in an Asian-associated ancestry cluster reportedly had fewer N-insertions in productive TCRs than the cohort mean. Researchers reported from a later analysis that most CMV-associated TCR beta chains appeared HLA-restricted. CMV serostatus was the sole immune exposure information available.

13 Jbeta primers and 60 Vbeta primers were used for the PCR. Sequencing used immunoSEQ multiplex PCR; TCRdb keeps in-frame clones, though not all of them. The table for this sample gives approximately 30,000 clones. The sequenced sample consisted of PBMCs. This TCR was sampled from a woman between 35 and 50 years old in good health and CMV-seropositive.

DNA of the CDR3: TGTGCCAGCAGCACTACGAACACCGGGGAGCTGTTTTTT. Translation: CASSTTNTGELFF. The gene calls are TRBV5-8 and TRBJ2-2, with D unresolved. V lost 4 bases to trimming and J lost 0 bases, with 4 bases between them. Germline assignment: CDR1 SGHTS and CDR2 YDEGEE. This CDR3 has 13 amino acids.